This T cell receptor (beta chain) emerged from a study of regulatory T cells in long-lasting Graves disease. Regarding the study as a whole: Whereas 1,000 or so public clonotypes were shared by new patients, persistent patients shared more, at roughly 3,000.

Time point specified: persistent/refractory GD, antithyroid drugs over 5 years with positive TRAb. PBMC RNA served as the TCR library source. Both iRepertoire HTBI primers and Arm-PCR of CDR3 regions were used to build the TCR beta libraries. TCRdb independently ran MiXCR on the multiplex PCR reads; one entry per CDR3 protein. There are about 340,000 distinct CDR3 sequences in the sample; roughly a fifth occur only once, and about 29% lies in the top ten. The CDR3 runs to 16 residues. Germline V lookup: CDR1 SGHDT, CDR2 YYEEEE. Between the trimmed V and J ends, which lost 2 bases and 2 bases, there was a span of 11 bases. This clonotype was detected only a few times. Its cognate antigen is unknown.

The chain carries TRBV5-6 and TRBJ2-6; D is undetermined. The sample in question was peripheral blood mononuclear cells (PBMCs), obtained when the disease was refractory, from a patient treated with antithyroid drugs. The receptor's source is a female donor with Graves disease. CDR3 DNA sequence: TGTGCCAGCAGCTTCCCCTCGGACGCTGGGGCCAACGTCCTGACTTTC. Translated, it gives CASSFPSDAGANVLTF. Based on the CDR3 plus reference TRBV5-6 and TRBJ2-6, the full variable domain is DAGVTQSPTHLIKTRGQQVTLRCSPKSGHDTVSWYQQALGQGPQFIFQYYEEEERQRGNFPDRFSGHQFPNYSSELNVNALLLGDSALYLCASSFPSDAGANVLTFGAGSRLTVL.